Sequencing of this T cell receptor beta chain was carried out in a study of cytomegalovirus exposure and HLA in healthy donors. About the study: The Caucasian-associated ancestry cluster contained 81% of the roughly 400 genotyped donors.

A remark on this clone: Its matching antigen is unknown.

Germline V gene sequence: CDR1 MNHEY, CDR2 SMNVEV (reference sequence). The germline V and J ends were trimmed by 1 base and 2 bases, with 9 bases remaining between them. The CDR3 loop spans 16 amino acids. Study outcomes and limitations: The authors later found TCR association rates varying by HLA locus, with DRB1 most and HLA-C fewest. TCR beta chain V- and J-gene trimming was linked, in a later analysis, to a missense variant in DCLRE1C.

The study ran its PCR with 60 Vbeta and 13 Jbeta primers. This table comes from immunoSEQ multiplex PCR, and its TCRdb copy is limited to in-frame clones, with some not included. The top ten hold approximately 1.5% of the sample, which has over 100,000 clones, roughly 80% seen once. This TCR was sampled from a man aged 40-55 years in good health and CMV-seronegative. Sequenced material: PBMCs. The chain links TRBV27 to TRBJ2-6; TRBD2 might be the D (5 bases). CDR3 nucleotides: TGTGCCAGCAGTTTATGGGGAGTTGCTGGGGCCAACGTCCTGACTTTC. Protein sequence: CASSLWGVAGANVLTF.